The T cell receptor (beta chain) under discussion was sequenced for a study of T cells in Graves' hyperthyroidism and ophthalmopathy. There are many counts of this clonotype. PBMCs stemmed from around 10 ml fresh peripheral blood. From RNA transcripts, TCR beta CDR3 regions were amplified. The study used the HTBI primer set for a first-round RT-PCR of the TCR CDR3. TCRdb re-analysed the multiplex PCR reads in MiXCR, keeping a single row per CDR3 protein. The sample includes over 550,000 distinct CDR3 sequences, around 17% of them seen just once. V lost 0 bases, J lost 9 bases, and 14 bases stayed unmatched. Germline CDR1 and CDR2: SQVTM and ANQGSEA. The CDR3 extends over 16 amino acids.

This TCR derives from a woman aged 18-29 years with Graves' hyperthyroidism. The chain carries TRBV29-1 and TRBJ2-1, with 7 bases lining up with TRBD2. Sequenced sample: blood. CDR3 loop: CSVEDPAGLPNREQFF. CDR3 nucleotides: TGCAGCGTTGAAGATCCAGCGGGACTGCCCAATCGTGAGCAGTTCTTC.